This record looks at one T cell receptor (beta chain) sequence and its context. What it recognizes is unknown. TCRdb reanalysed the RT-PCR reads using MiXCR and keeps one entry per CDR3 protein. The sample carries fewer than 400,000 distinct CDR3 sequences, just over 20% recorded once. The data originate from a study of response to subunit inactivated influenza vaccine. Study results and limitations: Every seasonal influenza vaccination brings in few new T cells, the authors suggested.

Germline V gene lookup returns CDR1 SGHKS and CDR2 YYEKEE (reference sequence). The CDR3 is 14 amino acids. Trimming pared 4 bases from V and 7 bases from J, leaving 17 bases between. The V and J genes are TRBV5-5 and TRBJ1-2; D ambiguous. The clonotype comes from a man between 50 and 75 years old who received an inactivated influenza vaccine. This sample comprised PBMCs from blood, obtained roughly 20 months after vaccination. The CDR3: CASSPTAFVGGYTF. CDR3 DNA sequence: TGTGCCAGCAGCCCTACAGCGTTCGTTGGTGGCTACACCTTC.